The T cell receptor (beta chain) described here comes from a study of shared clonotypes between healthy human individuals. About the research overall: Aged between 18 and 49, the donors were a couple of women and a few men.

Naive CD8 cells, CD45RO-negative and positively selected for CCR7, excluded terminally differentiated effector memory CD45RA+ cells. None of the donors, who were healthy HIV-negative adults, had recently had acute infections or vaccinations. Deep-level running was used for the assay. Clones were sequenced by immunoSEQ multiplex PCR, and TCRdb holds only the in-frame ones, with some missing. This table holds about 2,200,000 clones, more than 85% found once. Points on this clone: Its matching antigen is unknown.

The CDR3 runs to 15 residues. V lost 0 bases to trimming and J lost 7 bases; unmatched junction nucleotides: 7. Germline assignment: CDR1 LGHNA and CDR2 YSLEER. Whole-study results and caveats: The study found lower generation probabilities in non-shared clonotypes than in those shared by all four donors.

The rearrangement uses TRBV4-3 and TRBJ2-5, with 8 bases matching TRBD1. The source of this sequence is a man aged 18 to 30 in good health. Some clones in this sample may be carry-over from other donors' samples. Material: naive CD8+ T cells from PBMCs. CDR3 DNA: TGCGCCAGCAGCCAAGAAAACAGGGGGGTTAGGACCCAGTACTTC. Its protein is CASSQENRGVRTQYF.